A single sample is the source of the 5 T cell receptor beta chains below, sequenced in a study of cytomegalovirus exposure and HLA in healthy donors. PCR amplification relied on 60 Vbeta primers (plus 13 Jbeta primers). TCRdb's copy holds only in-frame clones and misses some; the assay was immunoSEQ multiplex PCR. Of some 140,000 clones in the sample, approximately 80% were seen once. Material: PBMCs. These receptors came from a man between 40 and 49 years old in good health and CMV-seronegative.

This chain connects TRBV6-1 to TRBJ2-5; tentatively, D is TRBD1 (5 bases). Trimming took 7 bases from V and 5 from J, leaving 11 bases between them. This CDR3 is 12 amino acids long. Germline-derived CDR1 and CDR2 are MNHNS and SASEGT. The CDR3 region is CASTDPGETQYF. As DNA, the CDR3 is TGTGCCAGCACAGACCCAGGGGAGACCCAGTACTTC.

This clone was observed a handful of times. The rearrangement joins TRBV7-5 to TRBJ2-2; the table's D call, TRBD2, has no DNA check behind it. TRBV7-5 is annotated as a pseudogene. There are 16 residues in the CDR3. As DNA, the CDR3 is TGTGCCAGAAGCTCGACCGGGGGGACCCACACCGGGGAGCTGTTTTTT. Its protein is CARSSTGGTHTGELFF.

The chain combines TRBV6-5 with TRBJ2-2; D ambiguous. Germline CDR1 reads MNHEY; CDR2 reads SVGAGI. The V and J ends lost 0 bases and 0 bases respectively, with 8 bases between them. This CDR3 region has 16 residues. The CDR3 nucleotides are TGTGCCAGCAGTTACTCGTTACAAGCGAACACCGGGGAGCTGTTTTTT. Its protein is CASSYSLQANTGELFF.

This rearrangement joins TRBV4-1 to TRBJ2-5; 9 positions match TRBD2. This CDR3 contains 17 residues. The V and J ends lost 0 bases and 1 base, in that order; junction bases with no gene match: 6. Looked up from germline, CDR1 is MGHRA and CDR2 is YSYEKL. The CDR3 region is CASSQEFPSGIQETQYF. The CDR3 DNA sequence: TGCGCCAGCAGCCAAGAATTCCCTAGCGGGATCCAAGAGACCCAGTACTTC.

This sequence joins TRBV6-5 and TRBJ2-5; 10 nucleotides align to TRBD1. The CDR3 extends over 15 amino acids. Per the germline V gene, CDR1 is MNHEY and CDR2 is SVGAGI. Losses at the gene ends were 6 bases for V and 4 bases for J; bases not matched to a gene: 8. The CDR3 DNA sequence: TGTGCCAGCAGCTACGTGACAGGGGGCGCAGAGACCCAGTACTTC. This translates into CASSYVTGGAETQYF.